Presented here are 13 T cell receptor beta chains from one specimen sequenced in a study of beta chain features in type 1 diabetes. All of the isolated RNA was reverse transcribed, so expressed TCRB transcripts were sequenced. Data came from immunoSEQ multiplex PCR; TCRdb stores just in-frame clones and leaves some out. There are 350,000 to 400,000 clones in the sample; roughly 16% occur only once, and under 0.02% lies in the top ten. The sample taken for sequencing was naive CD4+ T cells from blood. The receptors originated from a woman under 30 in good health.

CDR3 nucleotide sequence: TGTGCCAGCAGCGTAGCGGTCCTAGCGGGTGAGCAGTACTTC. Protein: CASSVAVLAGEQYF. V usage is TRBV9 and J usage is TRBJ2-7, with 8 positions matching TRBD2. Trimming cost V 0 bases and J 7 bases; bases outside gene matches: 6. The CDR3 is made up of 14 amino acids. CDR1 is SGDLS and CDR2 is YYNGEE in the germline V gene.

This clone has just a few counts. The rearrangement links TRBV29-1 to TRBJ2-1, with D unresolved. The CDR3 extends over 14 amino acids. Trimming pared 1 base from V and 5 bases from J, leaving 12 bases between. The germline gives CDR1 SQVTM, CDR2 ANQGSEA. This chain's CDR3 is CSVEVGLSNNEQFF. As DNA, the CDR3 is TGCAGCGTTGAAGTTGGGCTGTCGAACAATGAGCAGTTCTTC.

Notes on this clone: Other nucleotide sequences in the sample specify the same CDR3. The rearrangement uses TRBV7-3 and TRBJ2-3; D remains unclear. The CDR3 is 12 residues long. V was trimmed by 4 bases and J by 2 bases, leaving 4 bases between them. Germline V lookup: CDR1 SGHTA, CDR2 FQGTGA. CDR3 sequence (DNA): TGTGCCAGCAGCTCCTACACAGATACGCAGTATTTT. Amino acid sequence: CASSSYTDTQYF. Full variable domain (outside the CDR3, taken from reference TRBV7-3 and TRBJ2-3): GAGVSQTPSNKVTEKGKYVELRCDPISGHTALYWYRQSLGQGPEFLIYFQGTGAADDSGLPNDRFFAVRPEGSVSTLKIQRTERGDSAVYLCASSSYTDTQYFGPGTRLTVL.

This clone was counted between two and nine times. The V call is TRBV6-5, the J call TRBJ1-2, with 8 bases matching TRBD1. This CDR3 comprises 13 residues. The germline CDR1 and CDR2 sequences are MNHEY and SVGAGI. With 2 bases clipped from V and 4 bases from J, the junction kept 0 bases outside the gene matches. This CDR3 reads CASSYQGAYGYTF. In DNA form, the CDR3 reads TGTGCCAGCAGTTACCAGGGGGCCTATGGCTACACCTTC.

In this sample, this clone turned up a few times. The chain employs TRBV9 and TRBJ2-1, with D tentatively TRBD1 (5 bases). The germline V gene has CDR1 SGDLS and CDR2 YYNGEE. CDR3 length: 16 residues. The V gene lost 3 bases and the J gene lost 5 bases, with 18 bases spanning the gap. The CDR3 reads CASSANILQVNNEQFF. In DNA, the CDR3 is TGTGCCAGCAGCGCAAACATTCTACAGGTAAACAATGAGCAGTTCTTC.

J is TRBJ2-5 and V is TRBV5-4; 9 positions agree with TRBD2. J lost 5 bases, V lost 0 bases, and 8 bases had no gene match. CDR3 length: 16 residues. The germline CDR1 and CDR2 sequences are SGHNT and YYREEE (reference sequence). The DNA for the CDR3 is TGTGCCAGCAGCTTGGGGTTGGCGGGAGGGCCTGAGACCCAGTACTTC. This encodes CASSLGLAGGPETQYF.

This clone was observed a handful of times. The rearrangement links TRBV5-1 to TRBJ2-7, with D maybe TRBD2 (6 bases). The CDR3 totals 15 residues. Germline assignment: CDR1 SGHRS and CDR2 YFSETQ. V lost 4 bases and J 5 bases, leaving 19 bases between the germline ends. The CDR3, as DNA: TGCGCCAGCAGCACCCTCCCGGGTGGAGGGAACGAGCAGTACTTC. Amino acids: CASSTLPGGGNEQYF.

Written as DNA, the CDR3 is TGTGCCAGCGCAATTAGCGGACCCGCGGCGGGTGAGCAGTTCTTC. Translating it yields CASAISGPAAGEQFF. The chain uses TRBV11-3 and TRBJ2-1; a weak D match, TRBD2 (6 bases). Trimming pared 8 bases from V and 9 bases from J, leaving 23 bases between. The CDR3 has 15 amino acids. The germline CDR1 and CDR2 sequences are SGHNT and YENEEA.

This chain connects TRBV6-5 to TRBJ1-2, with D possibly matching TRBD1 (6 bases). Germline loops: CDR1 MNHEY, CDR2 SVGAGI. The CDR3 totals 15 residues. Trimming took 6 bases from V and 3 from J, leaving 17 bases between them. CDR3 sequence reads: CASRSPGTSHYGYTF. The CDR3 coding sequence is TGTGCCAGCAGGTCCCCCGGGACAAGTCACTATGGCTACACCTTC.

This clone was observed a handful of times. This chain joins TRBV14 and TRBJ2-1; a possible D gene is TRBD2 (5 bases). With 1 base removed from V and 1 base from J, the gap between germline ends came to 14 bases. Per germline, CDR1 SGHDN and CDR2 FVKESK. The CDR3 loop spans 17 amino acids. The CDR3 loop reads CASSQGGWSWSYNEQFF. CDR3 DNA: TGTGCCAGCAGCCAAGGAGGGTGGAGTTGGTCCTACAATGAGCAGTTCTTC.

This clone was detected only a few times. V is TRBV30 and J is TRBJ2-2; 7 bases map to TRBD1. Looked up from germline, CDR1 is GTSNPN and CDR2 is SVGIG (reference sequence). The junction had 13 bases not matched to a gene; V was cut back by 4 bases and J by 2 bases. The CDR3 is made up of 17 amino acids. The CDR3 DNA sequence: TGTGCCTGGAACCATCCTCCGGGACAGTCAAACACCGGGGAGCTGTTTTTT. This codes for CAWNHPPGQSNTGELFF.

The V call is TRBV29-1, the J call TRBJ1-2, with unresolved D. V lost 6 bases to trimming and J lost 1 base, with 6 bases between them. Germline values: CDR1 SQVTM, CDR2 ANQGSEA. This CDR3 contains 11 residues. The CDR3 coding sequence is TGCAGCGTGGCACATAACTATGGCTACACCTTC. Amino acid sequence: CSVAHNYGYTF.

The chain has TRBV5-1 and TRBJ2-1; 8 bases align to TRBD2. After removal of 2 bases from V and 5 bases from J, the junction contained 9 bases not matched to a gene. The CDR3 totals 16 residues. CDR1 is SGHRS and CDR2 is YFSETQ in the germline V gene. The DNA of the CDR3 is TGCGCCAGCAGCTTCCTGGAACTAGCGGACCACAATGAGCAGTTCTTC. Encoded protein: CASSFLELADHNEQFF.